The subject of this entry is one T cell receptor beta chain. The V gene end was trimmed by 4 bases and the J gene end by 1 base; junction bases not matched to a gene: 5. The CDR3 consists of 15 residues. Germline V gene data show CDR1 as SGHDN and CDR2 as FVKESK. This record comes from a study of blood T cell repertoires in COVID-19. Study context: The cDNA or gDNA used as material had been derived from T cells, B-cell-depleted T cells, or PBMCs.

Data came from immunoSEQ multiplex PCR; TCRdb stores just in-frame clones and leaves some out. The sample records some 330,000 clones, approximately 88% being singletons. Sequencing was carried out using PBMCs or T cells enriched from blood (not recorded which). The TCR was taken from a man younger than 40 who had recovered from COVID-19. This sequence joins TRBV14 and TRBJ1-2; 8 nucleotides line up with TRBD1. CDR3 in DNA: TGTGCCAGCAGCCCCGGGACAGGATTTAACTATGGCTACACCTTC. Encoded protein: CASSPGTGFNYGYTF.